This T cell receptor (beta chain) was found in a study of breast tumors, draining lymph nodes, adjacent tissues. Regarding the study as a whole: Compared with basal-like, luminal-like tumors shared significantly more repertoire with nontumor tissue. Data only fit, rather than demonstrated, lymph node origin of most tumor T cells. Findings are consistent with lymph node origin and intratumoral expansion of most tumor T cells. Tumors had less TCR diversity than lymph nodes, more than nontumor tissue.

Each CDR3 protein gets one entry after TCRdb re-called the multiplex PCR reads with MiXCR. The table has some 170,000 distinct CDR3 sequences, about 34% seen once. Regarding this clonotype: Its antigen is still unknown. A much larger clone is a single base away; this may be a read error.

V was trimmed by 7 bases and J by 10 bases, leaving 19 bases between them. Germline V gene lookup returns CDR1 ENHRY and CDR2 SYGVKD. The CDR3 covers 13 residues. Axillary draining lymph nodes of breast cancer patients supplied the node samples. The sample was axillary lymph node tissue. This clonotype was sampled from a female donor with breast cancer. Some clones in this sample may be carry-over from other donors' samples. J is TRBJ1-1 and V is TRBV10-3; no firm D call. In DNA form, the CDR3 reads TGTGCCATCACTCGCGGTTCACGTTTTGGAGCTTTCTTT. As protein: CAITRGSRFGAFF.